This TCR beta chain was identified during a study of cytomegalovirus exposure and HLA in healthy donors. Worth noting for this clone: Its antigen remains unidentified.

Overall study findings and caveats: Rarity marked most TCR sequences, yet some public TCRs occurred in many donors. The tendency of first-cohort TCR clusters to co-occur in the 90 to 150 validation repertoires was the finding of a later analysis. In vitro, three CMV-associated chains proved specific for CMV antigens. It was reportedly the case that the classifier diagnosed cytomegalovirus status with high specificity and sensitivity.

Germline CDR1 and CDR2: SEHNR and FQNEAQ (reference sequence). V lost 1 base and J lost 8, with 11 bases in between. The CDR3 extends over 13 amino acids. Clones were sequenced by immunoSEQ multiplex PCR, and TCRdb holds only the in-frame ones, with some missing. This sample has 120,000 or so clones, with 80% to 90% found just once. V and J are TRBV7-9 and TRBJ1-1; unclear D gene. Input material: PBMCs. This receptor was obtained from a woman between 18 and 29 years old in good health and CMV-seronegative. CDR3 sequence reads: CASSLVREQEAFF. CDR3 nucleotide sequence: TGTGCCAGCAGCTTAGTGAGAGAGCAAGAAGCTTTCTTT.